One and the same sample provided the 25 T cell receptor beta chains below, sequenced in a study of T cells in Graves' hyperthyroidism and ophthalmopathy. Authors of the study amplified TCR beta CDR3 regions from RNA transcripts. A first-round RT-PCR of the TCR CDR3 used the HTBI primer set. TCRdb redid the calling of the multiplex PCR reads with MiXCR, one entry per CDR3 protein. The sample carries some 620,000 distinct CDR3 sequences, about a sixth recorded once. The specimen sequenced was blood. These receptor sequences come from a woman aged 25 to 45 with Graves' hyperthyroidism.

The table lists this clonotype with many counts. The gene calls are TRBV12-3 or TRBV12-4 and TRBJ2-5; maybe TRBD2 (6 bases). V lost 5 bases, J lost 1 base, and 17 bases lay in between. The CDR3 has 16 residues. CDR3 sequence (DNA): TGTGCCAGCAGTACGGGAGCGGAGCTGCTCCAAGAGACCCAGTACTTC. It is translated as CASSTGAELLQETQYF.

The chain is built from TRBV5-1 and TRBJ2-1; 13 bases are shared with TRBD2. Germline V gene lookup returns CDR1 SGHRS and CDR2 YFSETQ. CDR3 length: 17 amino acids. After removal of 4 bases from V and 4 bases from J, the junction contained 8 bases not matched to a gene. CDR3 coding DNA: TGCGCCAGCAGCATGGGGACTAGCGGGATTTCTTACAATGAGCAGTTCTTC. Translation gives CASSMGTSGISYNEQFF.

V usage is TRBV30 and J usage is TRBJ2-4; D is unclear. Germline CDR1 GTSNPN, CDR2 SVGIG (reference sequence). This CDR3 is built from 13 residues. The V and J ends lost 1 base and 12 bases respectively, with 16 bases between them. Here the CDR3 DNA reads TGTGCCTGGAGTGGGGTGAGAAGGGAATCTCAGTACTTC. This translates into CAWSGVRRESQYF.

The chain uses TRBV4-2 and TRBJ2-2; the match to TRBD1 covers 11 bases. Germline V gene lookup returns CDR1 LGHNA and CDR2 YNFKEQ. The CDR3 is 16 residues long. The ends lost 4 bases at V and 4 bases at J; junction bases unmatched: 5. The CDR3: CASSPPGTGGTGELFF. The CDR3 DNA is TGTGCCAGCAGCCCCCCCGGGACAGGGGGCACCGGGGAGCTGTTTTTT.

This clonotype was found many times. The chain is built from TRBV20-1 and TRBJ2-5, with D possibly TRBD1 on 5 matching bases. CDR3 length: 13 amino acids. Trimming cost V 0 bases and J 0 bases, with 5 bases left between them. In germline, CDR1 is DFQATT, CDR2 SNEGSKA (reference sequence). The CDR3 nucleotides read TGCAGTGCTAGAGAAGGGGACCAAGAGACCCAGTACTTC. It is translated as CSAREGDQETQYF.

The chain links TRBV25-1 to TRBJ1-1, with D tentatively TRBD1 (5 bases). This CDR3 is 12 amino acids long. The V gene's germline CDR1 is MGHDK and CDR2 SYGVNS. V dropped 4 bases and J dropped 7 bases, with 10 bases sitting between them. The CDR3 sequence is CASSGGVGEAFF. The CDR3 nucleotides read TGTGCCAGCAGTGGAGGGGTTGGTGAAGCTTTCTTT.

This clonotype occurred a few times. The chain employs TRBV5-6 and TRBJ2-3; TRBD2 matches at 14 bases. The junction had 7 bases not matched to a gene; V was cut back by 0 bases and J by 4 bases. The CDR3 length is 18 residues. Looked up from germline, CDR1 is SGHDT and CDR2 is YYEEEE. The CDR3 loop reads CASSLVGLAGGGADTQYF. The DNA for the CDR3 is TGTGCCAGCAGCTTGGTTGGACTAGCGGGAGGTGGCGCAGATACGCAGTATTTT.

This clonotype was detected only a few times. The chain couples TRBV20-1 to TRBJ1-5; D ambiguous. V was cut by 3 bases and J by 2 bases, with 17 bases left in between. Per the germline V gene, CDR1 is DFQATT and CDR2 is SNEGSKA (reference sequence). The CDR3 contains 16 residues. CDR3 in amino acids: CSARWSGNWGNQPQHF. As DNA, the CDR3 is TGCAGTGCTAGGTGGAGTGGGAATTGGGGCAATCAGCCCCAGCATTTT.

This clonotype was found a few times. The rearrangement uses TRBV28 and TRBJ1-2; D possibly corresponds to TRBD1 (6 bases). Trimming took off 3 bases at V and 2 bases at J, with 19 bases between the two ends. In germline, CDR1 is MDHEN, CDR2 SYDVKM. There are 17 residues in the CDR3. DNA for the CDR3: TGTGCCAGCAGTTTGGATTTAGGGTCCGGGACAAACTATGGCTACACCTTC. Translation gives CASSLDLGSGTNYGYTF.

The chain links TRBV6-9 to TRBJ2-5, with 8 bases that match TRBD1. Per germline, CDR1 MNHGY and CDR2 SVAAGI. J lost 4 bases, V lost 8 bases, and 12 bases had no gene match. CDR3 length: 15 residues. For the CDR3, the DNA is TGTGCCAGCGTTGATACTGACAGGGGCTCAGAGACCCAGTACTTC. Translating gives CASVDTDRGSETQYF.

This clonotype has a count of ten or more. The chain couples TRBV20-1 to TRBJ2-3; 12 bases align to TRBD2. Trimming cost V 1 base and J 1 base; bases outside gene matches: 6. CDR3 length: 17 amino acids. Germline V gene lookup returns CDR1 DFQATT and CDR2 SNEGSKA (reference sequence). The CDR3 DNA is TGCAGTGCTAGAGCTAGCGGGAGGGCCGGCGGCACAGATACGCAGTATTTT. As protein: CSARASGRAGGTDTQYF.

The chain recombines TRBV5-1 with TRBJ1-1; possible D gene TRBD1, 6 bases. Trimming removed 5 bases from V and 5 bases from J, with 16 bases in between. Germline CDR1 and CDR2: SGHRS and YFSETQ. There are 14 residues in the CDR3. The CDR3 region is CASSFSGDKTEAFF. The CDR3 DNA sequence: TGCGCCAGCAGTTTTTCAGGGGATAAAACTGAAGCTTTCTTT.

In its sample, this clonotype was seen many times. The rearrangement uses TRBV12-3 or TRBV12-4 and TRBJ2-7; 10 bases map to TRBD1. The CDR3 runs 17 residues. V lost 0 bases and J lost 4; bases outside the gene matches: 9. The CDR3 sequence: CASSLAIGTGVSYEQYF. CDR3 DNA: TGTGCCAGCAGTTTAGCGATTGGGACAGGGGTGAGTTACGAGCAGTACTTC.

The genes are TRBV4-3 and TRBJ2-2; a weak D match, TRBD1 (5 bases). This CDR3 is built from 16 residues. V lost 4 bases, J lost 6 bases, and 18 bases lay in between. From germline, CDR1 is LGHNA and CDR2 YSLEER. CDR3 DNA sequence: TGCGCCAGCAGCCTGATGACAGTTTCAGTAGCCGGGGAGCTGTTTTTT. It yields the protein CASSLMTVSVAGELFF.

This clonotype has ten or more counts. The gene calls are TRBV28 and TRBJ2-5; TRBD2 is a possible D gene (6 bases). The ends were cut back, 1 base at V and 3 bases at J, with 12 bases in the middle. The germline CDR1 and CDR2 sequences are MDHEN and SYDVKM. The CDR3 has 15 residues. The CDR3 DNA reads TGTGCCAGCAGTTTATTAAAGTGGAGGGAAGAGACCCAGTACTTC. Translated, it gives CASSLLKWREETQYF.

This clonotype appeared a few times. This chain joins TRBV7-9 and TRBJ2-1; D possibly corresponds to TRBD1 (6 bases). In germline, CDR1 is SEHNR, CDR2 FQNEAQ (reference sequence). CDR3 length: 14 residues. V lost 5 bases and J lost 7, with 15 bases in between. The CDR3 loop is CASSDQGSRNEQFF. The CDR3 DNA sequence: TGTGCCAGCAGCGACCAGGGGTCGAGGAATGAGCAGTTCTTC.

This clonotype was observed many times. The CDR3 is CASSLTRLLGETQYF. CDR3 nucleotides: TGTGCCAGCAGTTTGACGCGCCTTTTAGGGGAGACCCAGTACTTC. The V and J genes are TRBV7-2 and TRBJ2-5; D ambiguous. The CDR3 has 15 residues. Trimming took off 6 bases at V and 5 bases at J, with 19 bases between the two ends. CDR1 SGHTA and CDR2 FQGNSA come from the germline V gene.

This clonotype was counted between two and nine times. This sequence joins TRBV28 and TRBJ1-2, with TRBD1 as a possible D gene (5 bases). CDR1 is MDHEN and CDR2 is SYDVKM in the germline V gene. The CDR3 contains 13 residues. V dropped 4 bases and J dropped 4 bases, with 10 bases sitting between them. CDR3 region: CASSSGTSYGYTF. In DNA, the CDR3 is TGTGCCAGCAGTTCCGGGACTTCCTATGGCTACACCTTC.

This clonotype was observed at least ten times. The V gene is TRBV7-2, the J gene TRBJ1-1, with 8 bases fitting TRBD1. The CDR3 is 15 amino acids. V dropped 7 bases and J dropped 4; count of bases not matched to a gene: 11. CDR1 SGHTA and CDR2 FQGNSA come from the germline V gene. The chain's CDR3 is CASTSRTGRSTEAFF. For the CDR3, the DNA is TGTGCCAGCACCTCAAGGACAGGGCGTAGCACTGAAGCTTTCTTT.

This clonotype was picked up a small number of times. CDR3 loop: CAGELNTEAFF. The CDR3 nucleotides are TGTGCCGGAGAGTTGAACACTGAAGCTTTCTTT. The chain combines TRBV30 with TRBJ1-1; D is uncertain. There are 11 residues in the CDR3. The germline gives CDR1 GTSNPN, CDR2 SVGIG (reference sequence). Trimming stripped 8 bases from V and 0 bases from J, with 7 bases between.

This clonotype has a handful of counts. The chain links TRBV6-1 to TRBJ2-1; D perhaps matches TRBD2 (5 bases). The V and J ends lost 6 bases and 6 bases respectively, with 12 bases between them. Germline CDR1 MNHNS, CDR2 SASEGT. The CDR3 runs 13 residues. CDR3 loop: CASSLLEGNEQFF. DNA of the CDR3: TGTGCCAGCAGCCTACTAGAAGGCAATGAGCAGTTCTTC.

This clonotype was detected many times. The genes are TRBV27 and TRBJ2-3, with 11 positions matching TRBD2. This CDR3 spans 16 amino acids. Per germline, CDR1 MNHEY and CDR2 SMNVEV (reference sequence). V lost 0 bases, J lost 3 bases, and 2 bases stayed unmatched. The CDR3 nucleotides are TGTGCCAGCAGTTTATCAACTAGCGGGAGAACAGATACGCAGTATTTT. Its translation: CASSLSTSGRTDTQYF.

This chain's CDR3 is CSARDGTGVAPNEKLFF. DNA of the CDR3: TGCAGTGCTAGAGATGGGACAGGGGTAGCGCCTAATGAAAAACTGTTTTTT. The rearrangement links TRBV20-1 to TRBJ1-4, with 10 positions matching TRBD1. Germline V gene lookup returns CDR1 DFQATT and CDR2 SNEGSKA (reference sequence). V shed 0 bases and J 3 bases; nucleotides not matched to a gene: 7. The CDR3 sequence is 17 residues long.

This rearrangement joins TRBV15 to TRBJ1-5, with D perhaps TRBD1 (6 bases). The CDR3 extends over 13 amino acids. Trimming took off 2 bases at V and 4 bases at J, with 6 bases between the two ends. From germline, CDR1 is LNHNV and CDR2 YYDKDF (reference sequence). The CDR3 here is CATSRQGNQPQHF. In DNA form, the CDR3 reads TGTGCCACCAGCAGACAGGGGAATCAGCCCCAGCATTTT. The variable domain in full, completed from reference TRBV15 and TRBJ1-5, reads DAMVIQNPRYQVTQFGKPVTLSCSQTLNHNVMYWYQQKSSQAPKLLFHYYDKDFNNEADTPDNFQSRRPNTSFCFLDIRSPGLGDTAMYLCATSRQGNQPQHFGDGTRLSIL.

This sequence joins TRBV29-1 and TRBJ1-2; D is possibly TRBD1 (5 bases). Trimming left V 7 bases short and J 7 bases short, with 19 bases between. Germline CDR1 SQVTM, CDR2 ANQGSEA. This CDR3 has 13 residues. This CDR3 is CSGWGGTRRGYTF. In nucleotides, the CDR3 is TGCAGCGGGTGGGGAGGGACGCGGCGTGGCTACACCTTC.